This entry lists 23 T cell receptor beta chains sequenced from one sample in a study of cytomegalovirus exposure and HLA in healthy donors. Vbeta (60) and Jbeta (13) primers were used in the PCR. Clones were sequenced by immunoSEQ multiplex PCR, and TCRdb holds only the in-frame ones, with some missing. In the table there are some 190,000 clones, 75% to 85% of which are singletons. The sequenced sample consisted of PBMCs. The receptor source for this set is a woman aged 30 to 39 in good health and CMV-seropositive.

The V gene is TRBV5-1, the J gene TRBJ2-2, with 10 bases that match TRBD2. Trimming took 3 bases from V and 2 from J; bases not matched to a gene: 4. CDR3 length equals 16 residues. Germline-derived CDR1 and CDR2 are SGHRS and YFSETQ. DNA for the CDR3: TGCGCCAGCAGCTCACCTAGCGGGGGCAACACCGGGGAGCTGTTTTTT. Its translation: CASSSPSGGNTGELFF.

This chain connects TRBV5-4 to TRBJ1-2; 10 nucleotides line up with TRBD1. Germline lookup yields CDR1 SGHNT and CDR2 YYREEE (reference sequence). The CDR3 length is 14 residues. V trimming: 4 bases; J trimming: 4 bases; junction bases outside the gene matches: 4. CDR3 loop: CASSPGDRGYGYTF. In nucleotides, the CDR3 is TGTGCCAGCAGCCCGGGGGACAGGGGCTATGGCTACACCTTC.

This clone came up a few times. This rearrangement joins TRBV19 to TRBJ2-7, with D unclear. The length of the CDR3 is 15 residues. Germline V gene lookup returns CDR1 LNHDA and CDR2 SQIVND (reference sequence). Deletions cut 5 bases from V and 2 bases from J, with 16 bases between. CDR3 region: CASSPGPSQTYEQYF. CDR3 bases: TGTGCCAGTAGTCCTGGGCCCTCACAAACCTACGAGCAGTACTTC.

This clone has only a few counts. The CDR3 loop is CASSLDAATDTQYF. In DNA, the CDR3 is TGTGCCAGCAGCTTAGACGCCGCGACAGATACGCAGTATTTT. The chain employs TRBV7-2 and TRBJ2-3; D is ambiguous. The germline V gene encodes CDR1 SGHTA and CDR2 FQGNSA. Trimming left V 1 base short and J 3 bases short, with 8 bases between. CDR3 length equals 14 residues. The whole variable domain, remainder taken from reference TRBV7-2 and TRBJ2-3, is GAGVSQSPSNKVTEKGKDVELRCDPISGHTALYWYRQSLGQGLEFLIYFQGNSAPDKSGLPSDRFSAERTGGSVSTLTIQRTQQEDSAVYLCASSLDAATDTQYFGPGTRLTVL.

This clone was detected only a few times. V usage is TRBV7-9 and J usage is TRBJ1-5, with TRBD1 matching 7 bases. The V and J ends lost 0 bases and 7 bases, in that order; junction bases with no gene match: 15. The CDR3 is 18 amino acids. Per the germline V gene, CDR1 is SEHNR and CDR2 is FQNEAQ (reference sequence). CDR3 DNA sequence: TGTGCCAGCAGCTTAGCCAGCTTACAGGGGAAAGGGGGCCAGCCCCAGCATTTT. This sequence encodes CASSLASLQGKGGQPQHF.

The CDR3 protein is CASSLGLRTGELFF. CDR3 nucleotide sequence: TGCGCCAGCAGCTTGGGTCTTCGGACCGGGGAGCTGTTTTTT. The chain combines TRBV5-1 with TRBJ2-2; D is uncertain. V was trimmed by 0 bases and J by 5 bases, leaving 8 bases between them. In germline, CDR1 is SGHRS, CDR2 YFSETQ. This CDR3 has 14 amino acids.

This clone has more than one count but fewer than ten. The rearrangement joins TRBV7-3 to TRBJ2-2, with D possibly TRBD1 on 5 matching bases. The length of the CDR3 is 16 residues. V shed 1 base and J shed 2 bases, with 11 bases lying between them. The germline V gene has CDR1 SGHTA and CDR2 FQGTGA. The CDR3 nucleotides are TGTGCCAGCAGCTTAAGCCCAGGGTCCAACACCGGGGAGCTGTTTTTT. Protein sequence: CASSLSPGSNTGELFF. Looking up the rest from reference TRBV7-3 and TRBJ2-2 gives the full variable domain: GAGVSQTPSNKVTEKGKYVELRCDPISGHTALYWYRQSLGQGPEFLIYFQGTGAADDSGLPNDRFFAVRPEGSVSTLKIQRTERGDSAVYLCASSLSPGSNTGELFFGEGSRLTVL.

This sequence joins TRBV5-6 and TRBJ2-7; the D gene is possibly TRBD1 (6 bases). This CDR3 contains 14 residues. CDR1 is SGHDT and CDR2 is YYEEEE in the germline V gene. The V gene lost 1 base and the J gene lost 2 bases, with 10 bases spanning the gap. This CDR3 is CASSLTGTAYEQYF. The CDR3 coding sequence is TGTGCCAGCAGCTTGACAGGGACGGCCTACGAGCAGTACTTC.

The chain has TRBV11-2 and TRBJ2-1; D may be TRBD2 (7 bases). Trimming removed 5 bases at V and 7 bases at J, with 24 bases between. CDR1 SGHAT and CDR2 FQNNGV come from the germline V gene. The CDR3 runs 17 residues. The CDR3 spells CASSTPSFWGGPNEQFF. The CDR3 bases are TGTGCCAGCAGCACACCGTCCTTTTGGGGGGGCCCTAATGAGCAGTTCTTC.

CDR3 nucleotides: TGCGCCAGCAGCTACACCCCGGACAGGGGTAATGGCTACACCTTC. It encodes CASSYTPDRGNGYTF. J is TRBJ1-2 and V is TRBV5-1; 9 positions agree with TRBD1. Per germline, CDR1 SGHRS and CDR2 YFSETQ. This CDR3 has 15 amino acids. V shed 3 bases, J shed 6 bases, and the junction held 9 bases outside the gene matches.

The genes are TRBV7-6 and TRBJ2-3, with TRBD2 identical over 7 bases. The junction had 10 bases not matched to a gene; V was cut back by 5 bases and J by 2 bases. There are 16 residues in the CDR3. Germline V gives CDR1 SGHVS, CDR2 FNYEAQ. The CDR3 is CASSTGTGGFTDTQYF. The CDR3 DNA sequence: TGTGCCAGCAGCACCGGGACGGGAGGCTTCACAGATACGCAGTATTTT.

This clone has just one count. V and J are TRBV30 and TRBJ2-5, with 7 bases identical to TRBD1. Germline V lookup: CDR1 GTSNPN, CDR2 SVGIG (reference sequence). The CDR3 totals 14 residues. The V gene end was trimmed by 5 bases and the J gene end by 2 bases; junction bases not matched to a gene: 8. The CDR3 DNA is TGTGCCTGGCACGCCGGGACAGAACAAGAGACCCAGTACTTC. The encoded protein is CAWHAGTEQETQYF.

This chain joins TRBV11-3 and TRBJ1-6; 11 bases map to TRBD1. The V and J ends lost 0 bases and 1 base, in that order; junction bases with no gene match: 5. Per germline, CDR1 SGHNT and CDR2 YENEEA. The CDR3 contains 19 residues. The CDR3 region is CASSLDGTGGTSYNSPLHF. The CDR3 DNA reads TGTGCCAGCAGCTTAGATGGGACAGGGGGGACGTCCTATAATTCACCCCTCCACTTT.

The chain couples TRBV19 to TRBJ2-7; no reliable D call. Germline V gene data show CDR1 as LNHDA and CDR2 as SQIVND (reference sequence). V was pared by 0 bases and J by 4 bases, with 7 bases between. This CDR3 comprises 13 residues. CDR3 region: CASSIDLSYEQYF. The CDR3 DNA follows: TGTGCCAGTAGTATAGATCTCAGTTACGAGCAGTACTTC. Looking up the rest from reference TRBV19 and TRBJ2-7 gives the full variable domain: DGGITQSPKYLFRKEGQNVTLSCEQNLNHDAMYWYRQDPGQGLRLIYYSQIVNDFQKGDIAEGYSVSREKKESFPLTVTSAQKNPTAFYLCASSIDLSYEQYFGPGTRLTVT.

The chain uses TRBV7-6 and TRBJ1-3, with D possibly TRBD1 on 6 matching bases. Germline CDR1 and CDR2: SGHVS and FNYEAQ. The V end was cut by 5 bases, the J end by 2 bases, with 13 bases between. The CDR3 spans 15 residues. CDR3 bases: TGTGCCAGCAGCATGACCGGGGACACTGGAAACACCATATATTTT. Translated: CASSMTGDTGNTIYF.

The chain employs TRBV28 and TRBJ2-7; 11 bases line up with TRBD1. The CDR3 is 15 residues long. J gave up 6 bases and V 6 bases, and 10 bases lay outside the gene matches. Germline V lookup: CDR1 MDHEN, CDR2 SYDVKM. CDR3: CASRPMKDRGREQYF. CDR3 DNA sequence: TGTGCCAGCAGACCGATGAAGGACAGGGGGCGCGAGCAGTACTTC.

The chain uses TRBV27 and TRBJ2-5, with TRBD2 matching 8 bases. The V segment lost 6 bases and the J segment 5 bases; nucleotides outside the gene matches: 17. This CDR3 is built from 17 residues. Germline CDR1 MNHEY, CDR2 SMNVEV (reference sequence). CDR3 DNA sequence: TGTGCCAGCAGGCGAGGAGCGGGGGTCCTCCGAGGGGAGACCCAGTACTTC. Amino acid sequence: CASRRGAGVLRGETQYF.

The rearrangement joins TRBV27 to TRBJ2-5; 10 nucleotides align to TRBD1. The CDR3 is 16 residues long. The germline V gene has CDR1 MNHEY and CDR2 SMNVEV (reference sequence). J was trimmed by 5 bases and V by 4 bases; bases with no gene match: 10. CDR3 bases: TGTGCCAGCAGTTCGTCATCCGGGACAGGGGTGGAGACCCAGTACTTC. It is translated as CASSSSSGTGVETQYF.

DNA of the CDR3: TGCGCCAGCAGCTCTCGGGGCAGGGGCTACGAGCAGTACTTC. It codes for CASSSRGRGYEQYF. The chain carries TRBV5-1 and TRBJ2-7; TRBD1 might be the D (6 bases). Germline assignment: CDR1 SGHRS and CDR2 YFSETQ. This CDR3 is 14 amino acids long. Trimming left V 3 bases short and J 3 bases short, with 13 bases between.

In this sample, this clone turned up once. This chain links TRBV7-9 with TRBJ2-7, with 9 positions matching TRBD1. The CDR3 runs to 17 residues. J lost 0 bases, V lost 5 bases, and 11 bases had no gene match. Per the germline V gene, CDR1 is SEHNR and CDR2 is FQNEAQ (reference sequence). The CDR3 loop is CASSPGTGISSSYEQYF. CDR3 coding DNA: TGTGCCAGCAGCCCGGGGACAGGGATTTCAAGCTCCTACGAGCAGTACTTC.

The chain combines TRBV9 with TRBJ1-2; no reliable D call. Germline loops: CDR1 SGDLS, CDR2 YYNGEE. The CDR3 has 14 amino acids. Trimming pared 3 bases from V and 4 bases from J, leaving 13 bases between. For the CDR3, the DNA is TGTGCCAGCAGCGAGGCAGGTGTTAGCTATGGCTACACCTTC. Amino acids: CASSEAGVSYGYTF.

This chain links TRBV4-1 with TRBJ1-5; D perhaps matches TRBD1 (6 bases). V was cut by 4 bases and J by 7 bases, with 14 bases left in between. The CDR3 runs to 14 residues. Per germline, CDR1 MGHRA and CDR2 YSYEKL. This CDR3 is CASSLRHGGQPQHF. The CDR3 DNA reads as TGCGCCAGCAGCCTACGACATGGGGGCCAGCCCCAGCATTTT.

The chain is built from TRBV11-3 and TRBJ2-7; TRBD1 matches 9 bases. V gave up 5 bases and J gave up 1 base; unmatched junction bases: 9. Germline V gene data show CDR1 as SGHNT and CDR2 as YENEEA. The CDR3 loop spans 16 amino acids. The CDR3 region is CASSPRGTGPSYEQYF. The CDR3 DNA reads TGTGCCAGCAGCCCCCGCGGGACAGGGCCATCCTACGAGCAGTACTTC.